Below are 10 T cell receptor beta chains sequenced from a single sample in a study of T cells in Graves' hyperthyroidism and ophthalmopathy (dated by TCRdb to the late 2010s). Receptors were amplified or captured by multiplex PCR. TCRdb shows the sequencer as Illumina HiSeq 2000. The TCR beta CDR3 regions were amplified from RNA transcripts. The first round of RT-PCR for the TCR CDR3 was performed with the HTBI primer set and the Qiagen OneStep RT-PCR kit. In TCRdb, the public reads were trimmed at Q25 with fastp and aligned with MiXCR, with productive beta chains retained. Rows with one shared CDR3 protein collapse into an entry with the most common genes and DNA. This sample gives about 590,000 distinct CDR3 sequences in total; 14% of them show up just once. The top ten clones comprise around 7% of the sample. Specimen: blood. The receptors derive from a woman between 18 and 30 years old with Graves' ophthalmopathy.

This clonotype has a count of ten or more. The chain is built from TRBV28 and TRBJ1-2; D is undetermined. Germline CDR1 is MDHEN and CDR2 is SYDVKM. V lost 6 bases and J lost 3, with 14 bases in between. The length of the CDR3 is 14 residues. The CDR3 loop is CASSPRGAYYGYTF. The CDR3 DNA is TGTGCCAGCAGCCCCCGGGGAGCGTACTATGGCTACACCTTC.

In its sample, this clonotype was seen many times. J is TRBJ2-5 and V is TRBV11-2, with a weak D call TRBD2 (7 bases). Trimming took 6 bases from V and 2 from J, leaving 22 bases between them. CDR1 and CDR2 from the germline V gene are SGHAT and FQNNGV. The CDR3 runs to 17 residues. The DNA of the CDR3 is TGTGCCAGCAGGTCCGGGGGGCTTAAGGACAGACAAGAGACCCAGTACTTC. Translating it yields CASRSGGLKDRQETQYF.

The sample holds many counts of this clonotype. The V call is TRBV12-3 or TRBV12-4, the J call TRBJ1-3; 10 bases are a match to TRBD1. V gave up 6 bases and J gave up 2 bases; unmatched junction bases: 7. The CDR3 is 16 residues long. The CDR3 spells CASSRQGALPGNTIYF. CDR3 coding DNA: TGTGCCAGCAGCCGACAGGGGGCGCTTCCTGGAAACACCATATATTTT.

This clonotype was recorded many times. The chain carries TRBV4-1 and TRBJ1-1; D remains unclear. From germline, CDR1 is MGHRA and CDR2 YSYEKL. The length of the CDR3 is 15 residues. Trimming removed 0 bases from V and 3 bases from J, with 11 bases in between. The CDR3, as DNA: TGCGCCAGCAGCCAAGACGGTTTAGGTGACACTGAAGCTTTCTTT. Its translation is CASSQDGLGDTEAFF.

This clonotype was seen many times. The V and J genes are TRBV5-1 and TRBJ2-2; D gene uncertain. This CDR3 spans 14 amino acids. CDR1 and CDR2 (germline): SGHRS, YFSETQ. The V gene lost 4 bases and the J gene lost 7 bases, with 14 bases spanning the gap. CDR3 protein: CASSPLNADGELFF. The CDR3 region has the DNA TGCGCCAGCAGCCCCTTGAATGCTGACGGGGAGCTGTTTTTT.

This sequence joins TRBV7-8 and TRBJ1-1; D is uncertain. The V end lost 5 bases, the J end lost 6 bases, and 13 bases lay between the germline ends. The CDR3 length is 13 residues. Germline CDR1 reads SGHVS; CDR2 reads FQNEAQ. The CDR3 here is CASSPNTAPEAFF. Written as DNA, the CDR3 is TGTGCCAGCAGCCCTAACACGGCTCCTGAAGCTTTCTTT.

This clonotype was observed at least ten times. The CDR3 region is CSARGTSGRGWRSTDTQYF. CDR3 DNA sequence: TGCAGTGCCCGGGGGACTAGCGGGAGGGGGTGGAGGAGCACAGATACGCAGTATTTT. The chain couples TRBV20-1 to TRBJ2-3, with 16 bases fitting TRBD2. CDR1 is DFQATT, CDR2 SNEGSKA, per germline (reference sequence). The CDR3 is 19 amino acids. V shed 6 bases, J shed 0 bases, and the junction held 12 bases outside the gene matches.

This chain connects TRBV20-1 to TRBJ1-2, with unresolved D. The CDR3 has 14 amino acids. V lost 0 bases to trimming and J lost 5 bases, with 13 bases between them. CDR1 is DFQATT and CDR2 is SNEGSKA in the germline V gene (reference sequence). CDR3 residues: CSARDRRKRYGYTF. Here the CDR3 DNA reads TGCAGTGCTAGAGATCGAAGGAAAAGGTATGGCTACACCTTC.

This clonotype was picked up many times. The chain employs TRBV12-3 or TRBV12-4 and TRBJ1-4; TRBD1 is a possible D gene (5 bases). The CDR3 runs 14 residues. Trimming took off 2 bases at V and 8 bases at J, with 12 bases between the two ends. The CDR3 DNA reads as TGTGCCAGCAGTTTAACCGGGGGTGGGGAAAAACTGTTTTTT. Translation: CASSLTGGGEKLFF.

This clonotype showed up many times. The chain carries TRBV28 and TRBJ2-4, with D hard to call. Germline CDR1 is MDHEN and CDR2 is SYDVKM. Between the trimmed V and J ends, which lost 2 bases and 0 bases, there was a span of 5 bases. The CDR3 is 14 amino acids. Here the CDR3 DNA reads TGTGCCAGCAGTTTAATGGTAGCCAAAAACATTCAGTACTTC. Amino acids: CASSLMVAKNIQYF.